Listed below are T cell receptor beta chains from one sample, sequenced in a study of cytomegalovirus exposure and HLA in healthy donors. Assay: immunoSEQ multiplex PCR; the TCRdb copy retains only in-frame clones and omits some. Found here are about 270,000 clones, around 85% of them singletons; the top ten hold more than 0.8%. The specimen sequenced was PBMCs. These receptors originate from a woman under 30 in good health and CMV-seronegative. CDR3s include the opening cysteine and the closing phenylalanine or tryptophan. The D gene is left open where the match is weak. Clone size is shown for a subset of rows, as once, few, many or a class of expanded clone.

v_gene: TRBV5-6; abundance: .; d_gene: TRBD1; j_gene: TRBJ2-7; CDR3aa: CASSLRTGTEQYF; CDR3nt: TGTGCCAGCAGCCTAAGGACAGGGACCGAGCAGTACTTC
v_gene: TRBV7-3; abundance: .; d_gene: .; j_gene: TRBJ2-7; CDR3aa: CASSLNVGPYEQYF; CDR3nt: TGTGCCAGCAGCCTTAATGTGGGCCCCTACGAGCAGTACTTC
v_gene: TRBV27; abundance: once; d_gene: .; j_gene: TRBJ2-7; CDR3aa: CASALLRSMSLYEQYF; CDR3nt: TGTGCCAGCGCCTTATTGAGAAGCATGAGCCTCTACGAGCAGTACTTC
v_gene: TRBV4-3; abundance: .; d_gene: TRBD2; j_gene: TRBJ2-1; CDR3aa: CASSQESSGGSSSYNEQFF; CDR3nt: TGCGCCAGCAGCCAAGAGTCGAGCGGGGGTTCAAGCTCCTACAATGAGCAGTTCTTC
v_gene: TRBV29-1; abundance: few; d_gene: .; j_gene: TRBJ2-7; CDR3aa: CSVVGRGAEQYF; CDR3nt: TGCAGCGTTGTGGGTAGGGGTGCCGAGCAGTACTTC
v_gene: TRBV10-3; abundance: .; d_gene: .; j_gene: TRBJ1-6; CDR3aa: CAISFSTGRDSPLHF; CDR3nt: TGTGCCATCAGCTTCTCGACAGGCCGGGATTCACCCCTCCACTTT
v_gene: TRBV11-3; abundance: .; d_gene: TRBD2; j_gene: TRBJ2-1; CDR3aa: CASSPRTSGRSNEQFF; CDR3nt: TGTGCCAGCAGCCCGCGGACTAGCGGGAGGAGTAATGAGCAGTTCTTC
v_gene: TRBV5-1; abundance: .; d_gene: TRBD1; j_gene: TRBJ2-5; CDR3aa: CASSNGTVRETQYF; CDR3nt: TGCGCCAGCAGCAATGGGACAGTAAGGGAGACCCAGTACTTC
v_gene: TRBV30; abundance: .; d_gene: .; j_gene: TRBJ1-4; CDR3aa: CAWRPGGPPGVMFF; CDR3nt: TGTGCCTGGCGCCCGGGCGGGCCGCCTGGGGTGATGTTTTTT
v_gene: TRBV18; abundance: .; d_gene: .; j_gene: TRBJ1-3; CDR3aa: CASSPPGGGGYFGNTIYF; CDR3nt: TGTGCCAGCTCACCACCCGGCGGGGGGGGCTATTTCGGAAACACCATATATTTT
v_gene: TRBV6-1; abundance: .; d_gene: .; j_gene: TRBJ2-3; CDR3aa: CASSLGGGTDTQYF; CDR3nt: TGTGCCAGCAGCCTAGGGGGAGGCACAGATACGCAGTATTTT
v_gene: TRBV5-4; abundance: .; d_gene: TRBD2; j_gene: TRBJ2-7; CDR3aa: CASSLWSGRSLEQYF; CDR3nt: TGTGCCAGCAGCTTATGGTCCGGGAGGTCCCTCGAGCAGTACTTC
v_gene: TRBV11-3; abundance: few; d_gene: TRBD1; j_gene: TRBJ2-3; CDR3aa: CASSFGTGGAGADTQYF; CDR3nt: TGTGCCAGCAGCTTCGGGACAGGGGGCGCGGGGGCAGATACGCAGTATTTT
v_gene: TRBV7-9; abundance: .; d_gene: TRBD1; j_gene: TRBJ1-2; CDR3aa: CASSLEPGQGLGGYTF; CDR3nt: TGTGCCAGCAGCTTAGAACCGGGACAGGGTCTGGGCGGCTACACCTTC
v_gene: TRBV5-1; abundance: .; d_gene: .; j_gene: TRBJ2-3; CDR3aa: CASSYSGLRTDTQYF; CDR3nt: TGCGCCAGCAGCTACAGCGGGCTCCGCACAGATACGCAGTATTTT
v_gene: TRBV5-1; abundance: .; d_gene: .; j_gene: TRBJ2-1; CDR3aa: CASSLETGITVNEQFF; CDR3nt: TGCGCCAGCAGCTTGGAAACAGGGATTACCGTCAATGAGCAGTTCTTC
v_gene: TRBV9; abundance: .; d_gene: TRBD2; j_gene: TRBJ2-3; CDR3aa: CASSTGLAGESGPQYF; CDR3nt: TGTGCCAGCAGCACGGGACTAGCGGGGGAGTCAGGACCGCAGTATTTT
v_gene: TRBV6-1; abundance: .; d_gene: TRBD1; j_gene: TRBJ2-7; CDR3aa: CASSEVEDRVPYEQYF; CDR3nt: TGTGCCAGCAGTGAAGTGGAGGACAGGGTACCTTACGAGCAGTACTTC
v_gene: TRBV25-1; abundance: .; d_gene: .; j_gene: TRBJ2-5; CDR3aa: CASSATTVGETQYF; CDR3nt: TGTGCCAGCAGTGCGACTACAGTAGGAGAGACCCAGTACTTC
v_gene: TRBV9; abundance: .; d_gene: TRBD1; j_gene: TRBJ2-3; CDR3aa: CASSADPGGTVTSTDTQYF; CDR3nt: TGTGCCAGCAGCGCAGACCCAGGGGGCACCGTGACTAGCACAGATACGCAGTATTTT